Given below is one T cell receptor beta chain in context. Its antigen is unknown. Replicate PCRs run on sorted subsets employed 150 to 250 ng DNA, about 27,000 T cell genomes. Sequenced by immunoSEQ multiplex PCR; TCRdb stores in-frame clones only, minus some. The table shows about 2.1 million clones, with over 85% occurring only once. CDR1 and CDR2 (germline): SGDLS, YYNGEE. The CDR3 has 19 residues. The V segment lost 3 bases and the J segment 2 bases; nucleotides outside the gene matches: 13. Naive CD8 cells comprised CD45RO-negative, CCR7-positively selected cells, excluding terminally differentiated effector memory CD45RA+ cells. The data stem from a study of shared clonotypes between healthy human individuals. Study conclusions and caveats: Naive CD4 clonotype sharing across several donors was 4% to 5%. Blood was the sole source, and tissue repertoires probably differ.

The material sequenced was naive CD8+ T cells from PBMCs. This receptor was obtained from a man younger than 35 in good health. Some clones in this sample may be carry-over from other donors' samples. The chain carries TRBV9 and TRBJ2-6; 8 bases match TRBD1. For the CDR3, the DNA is TGTGCCAGCAGCGGAGCAGGGGGCCTAGTAACCACTGGGGCCAACGTCCTGACTTTC. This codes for CASSGAGGLVTTGANVLTF.